These T cell receptor beta chains were read from a single sample in a study of cytomegalovirus exposure and HLA in healthy donors. The data were produced by immunoSEQ multiplex PCR, yet TCRdb's version contains in-frame clones alone and is incomplete. The repertoire holds under 200,000 clones, around 76% seen once, with 2% to 2.5% in the top ten. The sequenced material came from PBMCs. Receptor source: a woman under 40 in good health and CMV-seropositive. The CDR3 runs from the conserved cysteine through the conserved F or W. The D gene is left open where the match is weak. Size is stated for part of the rows, as once, few or many counts, or as a class when the clone is expanded.

DNA	CDR3	V	J	size	D
TGCGCCAGCAGCCAAGATCAGACGAGGCTTCAGCCCCAGCATTTT	CASSQDQTRLQPQHF	TRBV4-1	TRBJ1-5	once	-
TGCGCCAGCAGCCAAGACCCGCCGGGAAGGGCCTATGAAAAACTGTTTTTT	CASSQDPPGRAYEKLFF	TRBV4-1	TRBJ1-4	-	-
TGTGCCAGCAGTTACTCCCCTAGCGGGAGCTCCTACGAGCAGTACTTC	CASSYSPSGSSYEQYF	TRBV6-5	TRBJ2-7	once	TRBD2
TGTGCCAGCTCCCAAACGCCCACTAGCGGGTCACGGACAGATACGCAGTATTTT	CASSQTPTSGSRTDTQYF	TRBV9	TRBJ2-3	-	TRBD2
TGCGCCAGCAGCCAAGAGGGACTAGCGAGTTACAATGAGCAGTTCTTC	CASSQEGLASYNEQFF	TRBV4-3	TRBJ2-1	-	TRBD2
TGTGCCAGCAGTTTATCAGGGGGCAATCAGCCCCAGCATTTT	CASSLSGGNQPQHF	TRBV28	TRBJ1-5	-	-
TGTGCCAGCAGTGGGACAGGTGGGAGCAATCAGCCCCAGCATTTT	CASSGTGGSNQPQHF	TRBV27	TRBJ1-5	-	TRBD1
TGCGCCAGCAGCTTGGAGCCGGGTCAGGGCGTTTCGCCCCTCCACTTT	CASSLEPGQGVSPLHF	TRBV5-1	TRBJ1-6	once	-
TGTGCCAGCAGTGAAGGGGCGGGTGGCCCCTATGGCTACACCTTC	CASSEGAGGPYGYTF	TRBV6-1	TRBJ1-2	-	-
TGTGCCAGCAGCCAAAACAGGGGGCTCCGGACTGAAGCTTTCTTT	CASSQNRGLRTEAFF	TRBV14	TRBJ1-1	-	TRBD1
TGTGCAAGTAACAGGGCGGTTAAGACTGAAGCTTTCTTT	CASNRAVKTEAFF	TRBV6-1	TRBJ1-1	-	-
TGTGCCAGCAGTGACAGGGGAGGGACTGAAGCTTTCTTT	CASSDRGGTEAFF	TRBV2	TRBJ1-1	-	-
TGTGCCAGCAGCCCGTCCTACCCCTACGAGCTGTACTTC	CASSPSYPYELYF	TRBV7-6	TRBJ2-7	-	-
TGCGCCAGCAGCTTGACGGGGACTGATTCACCCCTCCACTTT	CASSLTGTDSPLHF	TRBV5-1	TRBJ1-6	-	-
TGTGCCTGGAGTGGGATCGCGGGGCCGTGGTCGGGGCAGTACTTC	CAWSGIAGPWSGQYF	TRBV30	TRBJ2-7	few	-
TGTGCCAGCAGTGCCCTCGGACAGGGGAGTTCACCCCTCCACTTT	CASSALGQGSSPLHF	TRBV28	TRBJ1-6	-	TRBD1
TGTGCCAGCGGACTAGCGGGAGTCTACGAGCAGTACTTC	CASGLAGVYEQYF	TRBV5-4	TRBJ2-7	-	TRBD2
TGCGCCAGCAGCTTGGCACCTAGCGGGGGTTACAATGAGCAGTTCTTC	CASSLAPSGGYNEQFF	TRBV5-1	TRBJ2-1	-	TRBD2
TGCGCCAGCAGCGAAGGGACAGGGAAGAGTTCACCCCTCCACTTT	CASSEGTGKSSPLHF	TRBV4-3	TRBJ1-6	few	TRBD1
TGCAGCGTTGACCCTCGGACTAGCGGGAGAGATACGCAGTATTTT	CSVDPRTSGRDTQYF	TRBV29-1	TRBJ2-3	-	TRBD2
TGCGCCAGCAGCTTGGACAGGGTTGACGGCTACACCTTC	CASSLDRVDGYTF	TRBV5-1	TRBJ1-2	-	-
TGCAGCGTTGACGTAGGACAGGGACCTAACTATGGCTACACCTTC	CSVDVGQGPNYGYTF	TRBV29-1	TRBJ1-2	-	TRBD1
TGTGCCAGCAGCTCGACTAGCAACATTCAGTACTTC	CASSSTSNIQYF	TRBV5-8	TRBJ2-4	-	TRBD2
TGTGCCAGTAGTATCTTCCGGGCTAGCGCGACCGGGGAGCTGTTTTTT	CASSIFRASATGELFF	TRBV19	TRBJ2-2	few	-
TGTGCCAGCACCAAAATCGGGAAAGACACAGATACGCAGTATTTT	CASTKIGKDTDTQYF	TRBV6-6	TRBJ2-3	-	-
TGTGCCAGCCTGAGCTACACCGGGGGTGAAAAACTGTTTTTT	CASLSYTGGEKLFF	TRBV7-9	TRBJ1-4	-	-
TGTGCCAGCAGAAGGGAGGGATCCACTGAAGCTTTCTTT	CASRREGSTEAFF	TRBV9	TRBJ1-1	-	-
TGTGCCAGCATGCCAGCGGGGTTCACAGATACGCAGTATTTT	CASMPAGFTDTQYF	TRBV2	TRBJ2-3	-	TRBD2
TGCGCCAGCAGCTTTCTAGCGGGAGGGCCGGATACGCAGTATTTT	CASSFLAGGPDTQYF	TRBV5-1	TRBJ2-3	-	TRBD2
TGTGCCAGTAGTATATTAGCGGGAGGGCCTTCCGGGGAGCTGTTTTTT	CASSILAGGPSGELFF	TRBV19	TRBJ2-2	-	TRBD2
TGTGCCAGCAGTCAGGACTTTATCTCCTACGAGCAGTACTTC	CASSQDFISYEQYF	TRBV27	TRBJ2-7	-	-
TGTGCCAGTAGTACCTACCCCCGGGACTCTTCTTACAATGAGCAGTTCTTC	CASSTYPRDSSYNEQFF	TRBV19	TRBJ2-1	few	-
TGTGCCAGCAGTCCCAAGACAGGGACGGGCGAGACCCAGTACTTC	CASSPKTGTGETQYF	TRBV5-4	TRBJ2-5	-	TRBD1
TGTGCCAGTAGTATTTGGGGACAGGGAGACCAAGAGACCCAGTACTTC	CASSIWGQGDQETQYF	TRBV19	TRBJ2-5	-	TRBD1
TGCGCCAGCAGTGAGAGGTCGACAAACACAGATACGCAGTATTTT	CASSERSTNTDTQYF	TRBV10-1	TRBJ2-3	few	-
TGTGCCAGCTCACCCGGACAGGGAGGCCAGCCCCAGCATTTT	CASSPGQGGQPQHF	TRBV18	TRBJ1-5	-	TRBD1
TGCAGCGTTGGGTCAGGGATCTATGGCTACACCTTC	CSVGSGIYGYTF	TRBV29-1	TRBJ1-2	few	-
TGCGCCAGCAGCTTGGGAATTGTCAGGTTCACAGATACGCAGTATTTT	CASSLGIVRFTDTQYF	TRBV5-1	TRBJ2-3	-	-
TGCGCCAGCAGTGACCAAAGAAGGACAGGGTCATACAATGAGCAGTTCTTC	CASSDQRRTGSYNEQFF	TRBV10-1	TRBJ2-1	once	TRBD1
TGTGCCAGCAGTCCCAATGGCGGGACAGGGAGAGGCTACACCTTC	CASSPNGGTGRGYTF	TRBV2	TRBJ1-2	once	TRBD1
TGTGCCTGGATTTCTAAACAGCGGTCTAGCACAGATACGCAGTATTTT	CAWISKQRSSTDTQYF	TRBV30	TRBJ2-3	-	-
TGTGCCAGCAGTACTAGGACAGTGTTCGCTGAAGCTTTCTTT	CASSTRTVFAEAFF	TRBV28	TRBJ1-1	-	-
TGTGCCAGCAGCGCAGGAGGGACGACAAATCAGCCCCAGCATTTT	CASSAGGTTNQPQHF	TRBV9	TRBJ1-5	few	-
TGCGCCAGCAGCTACCTAGCGGGGGAGACCGGGGAGCTGTTTTTT	CASSYLAGETGELFF	TRBV5-1	TRBJ2-2	-	TRBD2